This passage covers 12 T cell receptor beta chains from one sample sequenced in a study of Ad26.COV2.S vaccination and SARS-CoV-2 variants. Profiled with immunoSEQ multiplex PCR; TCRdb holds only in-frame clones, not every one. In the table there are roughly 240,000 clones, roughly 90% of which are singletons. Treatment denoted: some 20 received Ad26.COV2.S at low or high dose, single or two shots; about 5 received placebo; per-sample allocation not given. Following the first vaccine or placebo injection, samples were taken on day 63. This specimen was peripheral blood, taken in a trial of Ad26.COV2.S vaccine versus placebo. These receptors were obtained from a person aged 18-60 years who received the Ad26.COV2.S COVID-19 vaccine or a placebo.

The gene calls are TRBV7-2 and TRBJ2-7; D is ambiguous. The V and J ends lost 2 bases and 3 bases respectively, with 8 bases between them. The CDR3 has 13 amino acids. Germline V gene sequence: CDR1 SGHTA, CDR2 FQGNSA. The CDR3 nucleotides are TGTGCCAGCAGCTTAAAACTGAACTACGAGCAGTACTTC. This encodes CASSLKLNYEQYF.

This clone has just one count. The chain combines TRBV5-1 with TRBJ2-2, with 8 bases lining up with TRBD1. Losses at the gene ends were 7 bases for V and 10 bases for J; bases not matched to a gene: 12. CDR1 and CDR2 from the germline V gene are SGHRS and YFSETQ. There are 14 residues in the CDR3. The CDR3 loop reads CASHTSGQGPELFF. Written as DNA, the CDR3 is TGCGCCAGCCATACTTCCGGACAGGGACCGGAGCTGTTTTTT.

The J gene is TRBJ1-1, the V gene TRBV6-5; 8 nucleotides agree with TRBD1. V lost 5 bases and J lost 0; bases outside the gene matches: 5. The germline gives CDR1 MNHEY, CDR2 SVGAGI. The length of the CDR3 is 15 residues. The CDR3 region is CASSITTGVNTEAFF. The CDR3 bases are TGTGCCAGCAGTATAACGACAGGGGTGAACACTGAAGCTTTCTTT.

CDR3 DNA: TGTGCCAGCAGCTACCTGGGGGCGGGGGCCGGGGAGCTGTTTTTT. Protein product: CASSYLGAGAGELFF. The rearrangement joins TRBV11-2 to TRBJ2-2, with a tentative D call TRBD2 (7 bases). The V gene's germline CDR1 is SGHAT and CDR2 FQNNGV. Trimming took 4 bases from V and 6 from J, leaving 15 bases between them. This CDR3 contains 15 residues.

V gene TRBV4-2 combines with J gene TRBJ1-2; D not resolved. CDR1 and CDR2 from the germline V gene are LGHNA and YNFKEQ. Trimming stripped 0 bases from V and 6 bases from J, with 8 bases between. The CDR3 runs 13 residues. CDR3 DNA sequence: TGTGCCAGCAGCCAAGAGACTTGGGATGGCTACACCTTC. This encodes CASSQETWDGYTF.

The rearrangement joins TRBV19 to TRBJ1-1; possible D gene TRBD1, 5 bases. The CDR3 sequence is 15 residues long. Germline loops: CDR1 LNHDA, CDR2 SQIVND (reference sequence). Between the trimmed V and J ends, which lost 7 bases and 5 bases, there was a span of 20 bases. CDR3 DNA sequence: TGTGCCAGTACCTCTGGGGGGGGTAGAGGGACTGAAGCTTTCTTT. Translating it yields CASTSGGGRGTEAFF. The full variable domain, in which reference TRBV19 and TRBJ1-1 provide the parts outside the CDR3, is DGGITQSPKYLFRKEGQNVTLSCEQNLNHDAMYWYRQDPGQGLRLIYYSQIVNDFQKGDIAEGYSVSREKKESFPLTVTSAQKNPTAFYLCASTSGGGRGTEAFFGQGTRLTVV.

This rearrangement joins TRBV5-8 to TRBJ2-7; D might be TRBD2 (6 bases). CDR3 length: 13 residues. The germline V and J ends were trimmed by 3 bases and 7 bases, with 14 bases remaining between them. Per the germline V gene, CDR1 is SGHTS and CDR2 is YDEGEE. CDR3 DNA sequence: TGTGCCAGCAGCTCCGGGAGAGGATCTGAGCAGTACTTC. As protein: CASSSGRGSEQYF.

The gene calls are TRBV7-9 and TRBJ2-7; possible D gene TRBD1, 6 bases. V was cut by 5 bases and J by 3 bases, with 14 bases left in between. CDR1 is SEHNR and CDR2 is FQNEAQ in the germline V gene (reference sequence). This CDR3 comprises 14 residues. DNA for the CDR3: TGTGCCAGCAGCCAACAGGGTATGGTCTACGAGCAGTACTTC. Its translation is CASSQQGMVYEQYF. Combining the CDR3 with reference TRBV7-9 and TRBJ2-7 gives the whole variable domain DTGVSQNPRHKITKRGQNVTFRCDPISEHNRLYWYRQTLGQGPEFLTYFQNEAQLEKSRLLSDRFSAERPKGSFSTLEIQRTEQGDSAMYLCASSQQGMVYEQYFGPGTRLTVT.

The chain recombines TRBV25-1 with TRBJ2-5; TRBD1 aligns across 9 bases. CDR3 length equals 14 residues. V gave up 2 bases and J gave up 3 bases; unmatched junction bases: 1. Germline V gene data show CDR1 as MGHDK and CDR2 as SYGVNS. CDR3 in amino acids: CASSEGTGKETQYF. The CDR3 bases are TGTGCCAGCAGTGAAGGGACAGGGAAAGAGACCCAGTACTTC.

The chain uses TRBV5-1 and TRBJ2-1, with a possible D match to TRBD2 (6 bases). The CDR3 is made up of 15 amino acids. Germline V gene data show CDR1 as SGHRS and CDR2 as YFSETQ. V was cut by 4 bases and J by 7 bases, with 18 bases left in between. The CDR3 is CASSAGDSSRNEQFF. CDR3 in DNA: TGCGCCAGCAGCGCCGGGGACTCCTCTCGGAATGAGCAGTTCTTC.

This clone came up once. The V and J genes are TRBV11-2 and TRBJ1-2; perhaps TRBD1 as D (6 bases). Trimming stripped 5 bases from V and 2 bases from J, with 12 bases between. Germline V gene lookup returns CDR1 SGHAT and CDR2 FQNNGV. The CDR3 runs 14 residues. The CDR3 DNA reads TGTGCCAGCAGCCCAGGGGTAGGAAACTATGGCTACACCTTC. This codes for CASSPGVGNYGYTF.

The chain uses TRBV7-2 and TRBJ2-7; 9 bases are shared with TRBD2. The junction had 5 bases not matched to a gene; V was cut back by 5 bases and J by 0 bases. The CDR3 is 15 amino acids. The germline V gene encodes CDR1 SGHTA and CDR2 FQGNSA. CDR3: CASSRQAGGSYEQYF. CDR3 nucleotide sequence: TGTGCCAGCAGCAGGCAAGCGGGAGGCTCCTACGAGCAGTACTTC.